Each of the 9 T cell receptor beta chains below was sequenced from the same sample in a study of T cell responses to AZD1222 COVID-19 vaccine. Using immunoSEQ multiplex PCR, the repertoire was profiled, and TCRdb retains in-frame clones only, with some absent. The table records 90,000 to 100,000 clones, about 85% of them present only once. The specimen comprised peripheral blood, sampled 28 days after the second AZD1222 dose. The receptors shown here come from an adult who received the AZD1222 COVID-19 vaccine.

This chain uses TRBV7-9 with TRBJ1-2; D perhaps matches TRBD1 (5 bases). V was pared by 2 bases and J by 4 bases, with 14 bases between. CDR3 length equals 15 residues. Germline lookup yields CDR1 SEHNR and CDR2 FQNEAQ (reference sequence). CDR3 DNA: TGTGCCAGCAGCTTAATACGGGACGTCCCCTATGGCTACACCTTC. Amino acid sequence: CASSLIRDVPYGYTF.

The rearrangement uses TRBV19 and TRBJ1-2, with TRBD1 as a possible D gene (5 bases). CDR3 length: 15 residues. Germline V gene sequence: CDR1 LNHDA, CDR2 SQIVND (reference sequence). V was clipped by 5 bases and J by 0 bases, with 13 bases between them. The CDR3 region has the DNA TGTGCCAGTAGTGTCCACAGGAATGCTAACTATGGCTACACCTTC. It yields the protein CASSVHRNANYGYTF.

The rearrangement uses TRBV4-1 and TRBJ2-7; 9 nucleotides agree with TRBD2. Germline loops: CDR1 MGHRA, CDR2 YSYEKL. The junction had 13 bases not matched to a gene; V was cut back by 1 base and J by 6 bases. This CDR3 spans 17 amino acids. DNA of the CDR3: TGCGCCAGCAGCCAAGGAGGTAGCGGGGGCCCGCGGGGCGAGCAGTACTTC. It specifies CASSQGGSGGPRGEQYF.

The chain recombines TRBV4-1 with TRBJ2-7, with 11 bases lining up with TRBD1. In germline, CDR1 is MGHRA, CDR2 YSYEKL. This CDR3 is 15 amino acids long. V was pared by 6 bases and J by 1 base, with 5 bases of the junction left unmatched. This chain's CDR3 is CASRLDRGLSYEQYF. The CDR3 DNA follows: TGCGCCAGCAGATTGGACAGGGGGCTTTCCTACGAGCAGTACTTC.

The V gene is TRBV2, the J gene TRBJ1-1; D unresolved. Per germline, CDR1 SNHLY and CDR2 FYNNEI. V gave up 5 bases and J gave up 3 bases, with 16 bases separating them. This CDR3 has 15 residues. The CDR3 DNA is TGTGCCAGCAGTTTGGCCGGGTCCAGATACACTGAAGCTTTCTTT. Translation: CASSLAGSRYTEAFF.

This chain connects TRBV9 to TRBJ2-7, with TRBD2 matching over 11 bases. The germline V gene encodes CDR1 SGDLS and CDR2 YYNGEE. This CDR3 has 15 amino acids. With 4 bases clipped from V and 3 bases from J, the junction kept 6 bases outside the gene matches. CDR3 in amino acids: CASSYTSGSVYEQYF. The CDR3 DNA follows: TGTGCCAGCAGCTACACTAGCGGGAGTGTCTACGAGCAGTACTTC.

The CDR3: CASSQEGRWSGNTIYF. The CDR3 nucleotides read TGTGCCAGCAGCCAAGAGGGGCGGTGGTCTGGAAACACCATATATTTT. This chain connects TRBV14 to TRBJ1-3; a weak D match, TRBD1 (5 bases). V was shortened by 0 bases and J by 1 base, with 10 bases between the two germline ends. CDR3 length: 16 residues. The germline V gene encodes CDR1 SGHDN and CDR2 FVKESK.

CDR3 nucleotide sequence: TGTGCCAGCAGCTTGGACAGGGCGGGGGAGGGACAGCCCCAGCATTTT. Its protein product is CASSLDRAGEGQPQHF. The chain couples TRBV7-2 to TRBJ1-5; 8 bases agree with TRBD1. Germline CDR1 reads SGHTA; CDR2 reads FQGNSA. V lost 3 bases and J lost 7; bases outside the gene matches: 11. The CDR3 length is 16 residues.

The genes are TRBV10-3 and TRBJ1-3, with D uncertain. Germline values: CDR1 ENHRY, CDR2 SYGVKD. The CDR3 length is 15 residues. The V end was cut by 4 bases, the J end by 2 bases, with 12 bases between. CDR3 in amino acids: CAISGIIGPGNTIYF. DNA of the CDR3: TGTGCCATCAGTGGCATTATAGGGCCTGGAAACACCATATATTTT.